The clone carrying this TCR beta chain was seen only a few times. Its target is not known. The sample comes from a study of T cell repertoires in cytomegalovirus infection. TCRdb re-called the reads through MiXCR, storing one row per CDR3 protein. This sample yields hundreds of thousands of distinct CDR3 sequences, of which 33% are seen a single time; over 15% belongs to the top ten. There are 12 residues in the CDR3. Trimming left V 10 bases short and J 0 bases short, with 8 bases between. Germline V gene lookup returns CDR1 ENHRY and CDR2 SYGVKD. This clonotype originated in a human donor in good health (CMV status not recorded). Some clones in this sample may be carry-over from other donors' samples. V and J are TRBV10-3 and TRBJ2-3; perhaps TRBD2 as D (6 bases). The starting material was cultured PBMCs, obtained from culture after CMV antigen stimulation. CDR3 coding DNA: TGTGCCACCCGGGGGAGCACAGATACGCAGTATTTT. Translated, it gives CATRGSTDTQYF.